Listed here are 31 T cell receptor beta chains from one sample, sequenced in a study of blood T cells in healthy people across ages. The second PCR ran about 6 to 12 cycles with a sample-barcoded 5' primer and J-beta primers. TCRdb redid the calling of the 5' RACE reads with MiXCR, one entry per CDR3 protein. The table lists approximately 810,000 distinct CDR3 sequences, 25% to 35% of them singletons. Sequences were obtained from blood. The receptors were sampled from a woman of 80 years or more in good health.

The chain combines TRBV14 with TRBJ2-3; no firm D call. Germline V CDR1 and CDR2: SGHDN, FVKESK. The V gene lost 2 bases and the J gene lost 6 bases, with 15 bases spanning the gap. CDR3 length: 15 amino acids. The CDR3 DNA is TGTGCCAGCAGCCAAATAGGCAGACTCGGGGATACGCAGTATTTT. Translating gives CASSQIGRLGDTQYF. Together with reference TRBV14 and TRBJ2-3, the CDR3 gives the full variable domain: EAGVTQFPSHSVIEKGQTVTLRCDPISGHDNLYWYRRVMGKEIKFLLHFVKESKQDESGMPNNRFLAERTGGTYSTLKVQPAELEDSGVYFCASSQIGRLGDTQYFGPGTRLTVL.

The V and J genes are TRBV2 and TRBJ1-5; no clear D gene. Looked up from germline, CDR1 is SNHLY and CDR2 is FYNNEI. The V gene lost 6 bases and the J gene lost 0 bases, with 12 bases spanning the gap. The CDR3 is 15 residues long. Written as DNA, the CDR3 is TGTGCCAGCAGGGCCGACACCCATAGCAATCAGCCCCAGCATTTT. Protein sequence: CASRADTHSNQPQHF.

On this clonotype: A much larger clone differs from this one at a single base, so this may be a read error. The chain recombines TRBV6-5 with TRBJ2-1; 7 bases are shared with TRBD1. The J call could be wrong; TRBJ2-7 is a better fit for the DNA end. From germline, CDR1 is MNHEY and CDR2 SVGAGI. The CDR3 runs 15 residues. The DNA for the CDR3 is TGTGCCAGCAAGCCCGGACAGGCTCCCTACAATGAGCAGTACTTC. It specifies CASKPGQAPYNEQYF.

This clonotype was detected ten times or more. The chain links TRBV20-1 to TRBJ2-3; 11 bases line up with TRBD2. The CDR3 consists of 14 residues. Germline CDR1 and CDR2: DFQATT and SNEGSKA (reference sequence). Trimming cost V 5 bases and J 2 bases; bases outside gene matches: 3. CDR3 nucleotides: TGCAGTGCTCCGACTAGCGGGAACACAGATACGCAGTATTTT. Protein: CSAPTSGNTDTQYF.

On this clonotype: A much larger clone sits a single nucleotide away, making a read error possible. The V call is TRBV6-2 or TRBV6-3, the J call TRBJ2-4, with D perhaps TRBD1 (6 bases). This CDR3 contains 11 residues. Germline loops: CDR1 MNHEY, CDR2 SVGEGT. CDR3 in amino acids: CASSSHRARNF. The CDR3 nucleotides read TGTGCCAGCAGTTCCCACAGGGCTCGGAACTTC.

This clonotype was observed at least ten times. The J gene is TRBJ1-1, the V gene TRBV14; weak D call: TRBD1 (6 bases). This CDR3 is built from 16 residues. The germline CDR1 and CDR2 sequences are SGHDN and FVKESK. Trimming removed 3 bases from V and 5 bases from J, with 19 bases in between. CDR3 sequence: CASSQPMMGRGTEAFF. The DNA of the CDR3 is TGTGCCAGCAGCCAGCCGATGATGGGAAGGGGGACTGAAGCTTTCTTT.

This clonotype was counted at least ten times. The chain couples TRBV20-1 to TRBJ1-2; TRBD1 is a possible D gene (5 bases). This CDR3 is 14 amino acids long. Germline CDR1 DFQATT, CDR2 SNEGSKA (reference sequence). V lost 0 bases and J 4 bases, leaving 12 bases between the germline ends. The CDR3 nucleotides read TGCAGTGCTAGAGATCTGGCAGGGTCCTATGGCTACACCTTC. It translates to CSARDLAGSYGYTF.

This clonotype has at least ten counts. The rearrangement links TRBV29-1 to TRBJ2-1, with unresolved D. The germline gives CDR1 SQVTM, CDR2 ANQGSEA. Trimming removed 2 bases from V and 1 base from J, with 9 bases in between. The CDR3 totals 14 residues. The CDR3, as DNA: TGCAGCGTTGAAACACAGAATTCCTACAATGAGCAGTTCTTC. It is translated as CSVETQNSYNEQFF.

The chain carries TRBV30 and TRBJ2-2; TRBD1 matches 9 bases. Germline assignment: CDR1 GTSNPN and CDR2 SVGIG (reference sequence). The CDR3 runs 15 residues. The V segment lost 3 bases and the J segment 4 bases; nucleotides outside the gene matches: 6. CDR3 DNA sequence: TGTGCCTGGAGGAGAGGGGACAGGGCCACCGGGGAGCTGTTTTTT. As protein: CAWRRGDRATGELFF.

This clonotype has a count of ten or more. The chain combines TRBV20-1 with TRBJ2-4, with 7 nucleotides matching TRBD1. Germline lookup yields CDR1 DFQATT and CDR2 SNEGSKA (reference sequence). V was clipped by 1 base and J by 7 bases; unmatched bases: 4. The CDR3 has 13 residues. CDR3 in DNA: TGCAGTGCTAGAGGGACAGGTGGGAACATTCAGTACTTC. Translated, it gives CSARGTGGNIQYF.

The sample holds a few counts of this clonotype. A much larger clone differs by one base, so this may be a read error. The chain links TRBV15 to TRBJ2-3; 10 positions match TRBD2. CDR1 and CDR2 (germline): LNHNV, YYDKDF (reference sequence). The CDR3 totals 17 residues. As DNA, the CDR3 is TGTGCCACCAGCAGAGATTTGAAGCGGGGGGGTACAGATATGCAGTATTTT. Translating it yields CATSRDLKRGGTDMQYF.

This clonotype has ten or more counts. The chain uses TRBV28 and TRBJ2-6; D is unclear. Germline loops: CDR1 MDHEN, CDR2 SYDVKM. The CDR3 runs to 14 residues. V was clipped by 11 bases and J by 0 bases, with 11 bases between them. Here the CDR3 reads CAVDLLSGANVLTF. CDR3 nucleotides: TGTGCCGTAGACCTCCTCTCTGGGGCCAACGTCCTGACTTTC.

To note about this clonotype: A much larger clone lies one base from this, so it may be a read error. This chain joins TRBV7-8 and TRBJ1-5, with D possibly TRBD1 on 5 matching bases. Trimming stripped 3 bases from V and 4 bases from J, with 10 bases between. Germline V CDR1 and CDR2: SGHVS, FQNEAQ. CDR3 length: 14 residues. For the CDR3, the DNA is TGTGCCAGCAGCTTCGCAGGGATGAATCAGCCCCAGCATTTT. This sequence encodes CASSFAGMNQPQHF.

The rearrangement uses TRBV6-2 or TRBV6-3 and TRBJ2-3, with D perhaps matching TRBD1 (6 bases). CDR3 size: 16 residues. From germline, CDR1 is MNHEY and CDR2 SVGEGT. V was trimmed by 2 bases and J by 3 bases, leaving 15 bases between them. The CDR3 nucleotides are TGTGCCAGCAGTTACGGGGGCAGGGACCCAACAGATACGCAGTATTTT. This gives the protein CASSYGGRDPTDTQYF.

This clonotype appeared a few times. The junction does not match germline at one end; this may be a read error. The chain uses TRBV5-1 and TRBJ2-6; D may match TRBD1 or TRBD2 (5 bases each). The CDR3 totals 16 residues. The germline gives CDR1 SGHRS, CDR2 YFSETQ. As DNA, the CDR3 is TGCGCCGGCAGCTTCTTTAAGGGGAGTGGGGCCAACGTCCTGACTTTC. It codes for CAGSFFKGSGANVLTF.

This clonotype has at least ten counts. The rearrangement joins TRBV6-5 to TRBJ2-3; perhaps TRBD1 as D (5 bases). Germline loops: CDR1 MNHEY, CDR2 SVGAGI. V lost 5 bases, J lost 3 bases, and 9 bases lay in between. CDR3 size: 13 residues. The CDR3 region is CASSPTVTDTQYF. The CDR3 nucleotides are TGTGCCAGCAGTCCGACAGTTACAGATACGCAGTATTTT.

Ten or more counts support this clonotype. The chain carries TRBV5-1 and TRBJ2-1; D call uncertain. V lost 0 bases, J lost 6 bases, and 7 bases lay in between. Germline CDR1 is SGHRS and CDR2 is YFSETQ. This CDR3 region has 13 residues. In nucleotides, the CDR3 is TGCGCCAGCAGCTTGGGGGCCACCAATGAGCAGTTCTTC. Translated: CASSLGATNEQFF.

In this sample, this clonotype turned up a few times. This may arise from a read error, as a much more abundant clone is one base away. V is TRBV20-1 and J is TRBJ2-5; 7 bases are a match to TRBD2. Germline V gives CDR1 DFQATT, CDR2 SNEGSKA (reference sequence). This CDR3 spans 16 amino acids. The CDR3 sequence: CSALVLAVREQGTQYF. CDR3 in DNA: TGCAGTGCTTTGGTTCTAGCGGTGCGGGAACAAGGGACCCAGTACTTC.

This clonotype was seen at least ten times. The chain recombines TRBV6-6 with TRBJ2-7; no clear D gene. The CDR3 runs to 12 residues. Germline CDR1 is MNHNY and CDR2 is SVGAGI (reference sequence). V was cut by 2 bases and J by 2 bases, with 4 bases left in between. CDR3 protein: CASSYQTYEQYF. CDR3 coding DNA: TGTGCCAGCAGTTACCAAACCTACGAGCAGTACTTC.

This clonotype appeared a few times. It may be a read error: a sequence one base away is much more abundant. The DNA of the CDR3 is TGTGCCAGCAGTGAAAGGACAGGCAGCGCAGATACGCAGTATTTT. Amino acids: CASSERTGSADTQYF. This rearrangement joins TRBV6-1 to TRBJ2-3; 7 bases agree with TRBD1. CDR3 length: 15 amino acids. J lost 4 bases, V lost 2 bases, and 6 bases had no gene match. Germline V gives CDR1 MNHNS, CDR2 SASEGT.

The chain has TRBV18 and TRBJ2-7, with 10 bases fitting TRBD1. There are 15 residues in the CDR3. From germline, CDR1 is KGHSH and CDR2 LQKENI. V trimming: 3 bases; J trimming: 4 bases; junction bases outside the gene matches: 6. This CDR3 is CASSPRDRGRYEQYF. The CDR3 DNA sequence: TGTGCCAGCTCACCGAGGGACAGGGGAAGGTACGAGCAGTACTTC.

This clonotype was observed many times. This chain joins TRBV4-1 and TRBJ2-5; 9 nucleotides match TRBD1. Germline CDR1 and CDR2: MGHRA and YSYEKL. This CDR3 has 16 amino acids. J gave up 4 bases and V 3 bases, and 9 bases lay outside the gene matches. The CDR3 reads CASSQPGQGGGETQYF. The CDR3 DNA sequence: TGCGCCAGCAGCCAGCCGGGACAGGGTGGGGGAGAGACCCAGTACTTC.

This sequence joins TRBV6-2 or TRBV6-3 and TRBJ2-6, with TRBD2 matching 7 bases. This CDR3 region has 16 residues. Germline values: CDR1 MNHEY, CDR2 SVGEGT. The V segment lost 3 bases and the J segment 3 bases; nucleotides outside the gene matches: 5. The CDR3 protein is CASSYRSGGGANVLTF. The CDR3 coding sequence is TGTGCCAGCAGTTATAGATCGGGAGGTGGGGCCAACGTCCTGACTTTC.

The sample holds a few counts of this clonotype. This rearrangement joins TRBV11-3 to TRBJ2-7, with no clear D. The CDR3 length is 15 residues. Germline values: CDR1 SGHNT, CDR2 YENEEA. Trimming shortened V by 2 bases and J by 0 bases, and 11 bases separated the two germline ends. The CDR3 DNA follows: TGTGCCAGCAGCTTAAGCAGTTTGAGCTCCTACGAGCAGTACTTC. It encodes CASSLSSLSSYEQYF. The full variable domain, completed using reference TRBV11-3 and TRBJ2-7, is EAGVVQSPRYKIIEKKQPVAFWCNPISGHNTLYWYLQNLGQGPELLIRYENEEAVDDSQLPKDRFSAERLKGVDSTLKIQPAELGDSAVYLCASSLSSLSSYEQYFGPGTRLTVT.

To note about this clonotype: A much bigger clone sits one base away, suggesting this may be a read error. The chain joins TRBV6-2 or TRBV6-3 to TRBJ2-7; 8 bases fit TRBD2. This CDR3 is 18 amino acids long. CDR1 and CDR2 from the germline V gene are MNHEY and SVGEGT. The DNA for the CDR3 is TGTGCCAGCAGTTACTCGACCGGGGGGGCCCTCAACTCCTACGAGCGGTACTTC. It yields the protein CASSYSTGGALNSYERYF.

Concerning this clonotype itself: No conserved phenylalanine or tryptophan is present at the end of the CDR3, so a read error is the likely explanation. The chain joins TRBV5-1 to TRBJ2-5, with 11 bases aligning to TRBD1. Germline loops: CDR1 SGHRS, CDR2 YFSETQ. The CDR3 consists of 14 residues. V was pared by 3 bases and J by 5 bases, with 3 bases of the junction left unmatched. CDR3 amino acids: CASSWDRGKETQYY. CDR3 nucleotides: TGCGCCAGCAGCTGGGACAGGGGGAAGGAGACCCAGTACTAC.

This chain joins TRBV27 and TRBJ1-5; D uncertain. Germline V gives CDR1 MNHEY, CDR2 SMNVEV (reference sequence). The V gene lost 8 bases and the J gene lost 5 bases, with 10 bases spanning the gap. The CDR3 is made up of 12 amino acids. The CDR3 reads CASGYLHQPQHF. In nucleotides, the CDR3 is TGTGCCAGCGGCTACCTGCATCAGCCCCAGCATTTT.

Many counts were recorded for this clonotype. V is TRBV2 and J is TRBJ2-5, with D possibly being TRBD1 (7 bases). Trimming pared 9 bases from V and 1 base from J, leaving 12 bases between. The CDR3 has 13 amino acids. The germline V gene has CDR1 SNHLY and CDR2 FYNNEI. CDR3 bases: TGTGCCAGTCCAGGGGGAGGCCAAGAGACCCAGTACTTC. As protein: CASPGGGQETQYF.

In this sample, this clonotype turned up many times. The rearrangement joins TRBV7-2 to TRBJ2-1, with D perhaps matching TRBD2 (5 bases). Germline lookup yields CDR1 SGHTA and CDR2 FQGNSA. The V and J ends lost 3 bases and 8 bases respectively, with 11 bases between them. There are 13 residues in the CDR3. The CDR3 nucleotides are TGTGCCAGCAGCTTTACTAGACGCTATGAGCAGTTCTTC. It encodes CASSFTRRYEQFF.

This clonotype was seen only a few times. The chain joins TRBV2 to TRBJ2-3; no reliable D call. The CDR3 length is 14 residues. V was cut by 9 bases and J by 0 bases, with 13 bases left in between. Germline V lookup: CDR1 SNHLY, CDR2 FYNNEI. The CDR3 sequence: CASRLYASTDTQYF. CDR3 in DNA: TGTGCCAGTCGACTGTACGCTAGCACAGATACGCAGTATTTT.

The chain carries TRBV5-1 and TRBJ2-5; tentatively, D is TRBD1 or TRBD2 (5 bases each). V was clipped by 3 bases and J by 2 bases, with 17 bases between them. Germline values: CDR1 SGHRS, CDR2 YFSETQ. This CDR3 region has 16 residues. The CDR3 loop reads CASSSGMGLHQETQYF. The CDR3 nucleotides read TGCGCCAGCAGCTCGGGAATGGGGCTCCATCAAGAGACCCAGTACTTC.